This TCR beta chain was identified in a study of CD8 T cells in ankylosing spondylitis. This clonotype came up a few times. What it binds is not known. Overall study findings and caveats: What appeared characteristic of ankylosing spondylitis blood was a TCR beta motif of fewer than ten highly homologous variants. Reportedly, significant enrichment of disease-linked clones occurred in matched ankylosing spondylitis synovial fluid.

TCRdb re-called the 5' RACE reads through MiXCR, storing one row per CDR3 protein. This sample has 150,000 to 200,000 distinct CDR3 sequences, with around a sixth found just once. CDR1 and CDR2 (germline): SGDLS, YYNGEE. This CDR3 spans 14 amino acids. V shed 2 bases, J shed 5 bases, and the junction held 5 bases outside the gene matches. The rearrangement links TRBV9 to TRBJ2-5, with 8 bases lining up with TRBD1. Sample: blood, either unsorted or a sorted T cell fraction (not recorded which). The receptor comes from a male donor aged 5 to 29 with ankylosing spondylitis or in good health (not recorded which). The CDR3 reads CASSVGQGGETQYF. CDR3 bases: TGTGCCAGCAGCGTCGGACAGGGAGGCGAGACCCAGTACTTC. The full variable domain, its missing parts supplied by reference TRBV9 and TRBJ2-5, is DSGVTQTPKHLITATGQRVTLRCSPRSGDLSVYWYQQSLDQGLQFLIQYYNGEERAKGNILERFSAQQFPDLHSELNLSSLELGDSALYFCASSVGQGGETQYFGPGTRLLVL.